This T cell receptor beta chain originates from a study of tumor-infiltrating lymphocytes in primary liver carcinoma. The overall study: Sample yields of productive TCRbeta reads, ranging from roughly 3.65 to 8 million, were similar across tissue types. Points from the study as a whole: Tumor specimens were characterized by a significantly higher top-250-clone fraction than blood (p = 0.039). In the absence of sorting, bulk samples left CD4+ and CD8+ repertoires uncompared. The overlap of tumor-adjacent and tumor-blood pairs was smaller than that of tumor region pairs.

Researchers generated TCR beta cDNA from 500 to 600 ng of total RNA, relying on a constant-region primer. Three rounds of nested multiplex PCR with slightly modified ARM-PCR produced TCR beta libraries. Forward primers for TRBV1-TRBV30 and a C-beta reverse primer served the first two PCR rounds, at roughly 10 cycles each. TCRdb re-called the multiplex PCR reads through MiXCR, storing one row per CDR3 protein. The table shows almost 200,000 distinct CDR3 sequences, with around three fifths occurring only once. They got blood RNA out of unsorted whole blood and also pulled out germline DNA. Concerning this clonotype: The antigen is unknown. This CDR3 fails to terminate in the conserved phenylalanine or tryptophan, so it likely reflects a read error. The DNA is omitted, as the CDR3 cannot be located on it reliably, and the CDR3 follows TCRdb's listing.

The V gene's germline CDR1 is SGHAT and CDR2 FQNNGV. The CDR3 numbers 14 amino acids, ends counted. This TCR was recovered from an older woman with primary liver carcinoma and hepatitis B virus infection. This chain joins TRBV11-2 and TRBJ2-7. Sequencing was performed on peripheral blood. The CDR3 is CASSPIQHSYEQYL.